The 5 T cell receptor beta chains in this list originate from one sample, sequenced in a study of PD-1 blockade in classical Hodgkin lymphoma. Every single patient, without exception, relapsed after autologous stem cell transplantation, and brentuximab vedotin exposure varied. The method was immunoSEQ multiplex PCR; TCRdb's version includes in-frame clones alone and lacks a portion of them. The sample carries about 5,000 clones, around three fifths recorded once. This material consisted of peripheral blood mononuclear cells (PBMCs), taken at baseline. These receptors came from a human donor with classical Hodgkin lymphoma.

The CDR3 DNA reads TGTGCCAGCAGCTTAGGCTACTATGGCTACACCTTC. It codes for CASSLGYYGYTF. The chain uses TRBV11-2 and TRBJ1-2; D ambiguous. Germline CDR1 SGHAT, CDR2 FQNNGV. V was pared by 1 base and J by 3 bases, with 3 bases between. There are 12 residues in the CDR3.

The genes are TRBV28 and TRBJ1-1; 7 bases fit TRBD1. Germline V lookup: CDR1 MDHEN, CDR2 SYDVKM. This CDR3 spans 15 amino acids. With V trimmed by 7 bases and J by 1 base, 9 bases remained unmatched. The CDR3 DNA reads TGTGCCAGCACTCCCAGGGGACAGTCGAACACTGAAGCTTTCTTT. Translating gives CASTPRGQSNTEAFF. The full variable domain, its missing parts supplied by reference TRBV28 and TRBJ1-1, is DVKVTQSSRYLVKRTGEKVFLECVQDMDHENMFWYRQDPGLGLRLIYFSYDVKMKEKGDIPEGYSVSREKKERFSLILESASTNQTSMYLCASTPRGQSNTEAFFGQGTRLTVV.

The chain couples TRBV7-8 to TRBJ2-1; 8 bases match TRBD2. Germline loops: CDR1 SGHVS, CDR2 FQNEAQ. The CDR3 runs to 16 residues. Trimming at V came to 9 bases and at J to 3 bases, leaving 13 bases not matched to a gene. Here the CDR3 reads CASTYFSGIVYNEQFF. CDR3 DNA sequence: TGTGCCAGTACCTACTTTAGCGGGATAGTCTACAATGAGCAGTTCTTC.

Concerning this clone: Other DNA sequences within the sample encode an identical CDR3. The V gene is TRBV19, the J gene TRBJ2-1, with 11 bases that match TRBD2. The germline V gene has CDR1 LNHDA and CDR2 SQIVND (reference sequence). This CDR3 spans 15 amino acids. The trim removed 6 bases at V and 4 bases at J, leaving 5 bases unmatched. CDR3 in amino acids: CASSVTSGAYNEQFF. DNA for the CDR3: TGTGCCAGTAGCGTGACTAGCGGGGCTTACAATGAGCAGTTCTTC.

V gene TRBV5-1 combines with J gene TRBJ2-1; D might be TRBD2 (5 bases). CDR1 is SGHRS and CDR2 is YFSETQ in the germline V gene. CDR3 size: 16 residues. Trimming left V 0 bases short and J 0 bases short, with 10 bases between. The CDR3 loop reads CASSLAGEGSYNEQFF. The CDR3, as DNA: TGCGCCAGCAGCTTGGCCGGGGAAGGCTCCTACAATGAGCAGTTCTTC. Based on the CDR3 plus reference TRBV5-1 and TRBJ2-1, the full variable domain is KAGVTQTPRYLIKTRGQQVTLSCSPISGHRSVSWYQQTPGQGLQFLFEYFSETQRNKGNFPGRFSGRQFSNSRSEMNVSTLELGDSALYLCASSLAGEGSYNEQFFGPGTRLTVL.